This T cell receptor (beta chain) is from a study of CD8+ T cells in alopecia areata. Regarding the study as a whole: It was lesional scalp, especially alopecia totalis/universalis, that showed higher clonality than normal scalp.

Indicated treatment: oral pan-JAK inhibitor, 5-10 mg twice daily. PBMCs provided sorted CD4+ and CD8+ T cells. Remarks on this clone: Its antigen remains unidentified.

As the sequencing template, cDNA was produced by extracting RNA and reverse transcribing it. Libraries were prepared by immunoSEQ multiplex PCR; TCRdb keeps only in-frame clonotypes and omits some of them. The sample carries 90,000 to 150,000 clones, around 53% recorded once. This specimen was CD4+ T cells sorted from blood, taken at week 4, from a patient treated with tofacitinib. The origin of this receptor is a human donor with alopecia areata.

The CDR3 loop is CSVSDSYGYTF. The CDR3 DNA reads as TGCAGCGTATCAGACAGCTATGGCTACACCTTC. The chain has TRBV29-1 and TRBJ1-2, with D possibly matching TRBD1 (5 bases). CDR3 length: 11 amino acids. The V gene lost 6 bases and the J gene lost 4 bases, with 9 bases spanning the gap. Germline values: CDR1 SQVTM, CDR2 ANQGSEA.